This TCR beta chain was retrieved from a study of T cell changes during pregnancy in multiple sclerosis (dated by TCRdb to between 2018 and 2021). Context from the whole study: The study looked at changes in the T cell repertoire across pregnancy in women with multiple sclerosis.

The receptor library was made with the immunoSEQ multiplex PCR assay. The source is immuneACCESS, and TCRdb retained only in-frame sequences with V and J called. Part of the clones is not carried over; for the studies checked, unresolved V genes explain less than half of this, and the remainder is unexplained. The sample table contains roughly 100,000 clones; only one count was recorded for roughly 91% of them. The leading ten clones occupy approximately 1.6% of the sample. In regard to this clone: Its antigen target is currently unknown. Per-base qualities were not stored, and no clone one base away is much larger.

The CDR3 runs 18 residues from the cysteine to the phenylalanine. This entry keeps only the CDR3 DNA: 54 bases, framed from base 1. V lost 1 base and J lost 4 bases; the stretch between them is 23 bases long. In the germline V gene, CDR1 corresponds to SGDLS and CDR2 to YYNGEE. Sample: peripheral blood, taken after pregnancy. This receptor was identified in a female donor in good health, enrolled as a control in a pregnancy study. The chain is assembled from TRBV9 and TRBJ2-5, with TRBD2 tentatively as D gene (5 bases match). The CDR3 in this case is CASSVCFFGVAPVETQYF. The DNA is as follows: TGTGCCAGCAGCGTATGTTTTTTCGGGGTCGCTCCTGTAGAGACCCAGTACTTC.